The clone carrying this T cell receptor (beta chain) was counted only a few times. This sample stems from a study of CD8 T cells in ankylosing spondylitis. Each CDR3 protein gets one entry after TCRdb re-called the 5' RACE reads with MiXCR. The table has under 130,000 distinct CDR3 sequences, under 30% seen once. The CDR3 loop spans 16 amino acids. V lost 3 bases, J lost 2 bases, and 16 bases lay in between. Germline V gene sequence: CDR1 SGHDT, CDR2 YYEEEE. This TCR was sampled from a male donor with ankylosing spondylitis. Sequenced input: synovial fluid, either unsorted or a sorted T cell fraction (not recorded which). This chain uses TRBV5-6 with TRBJ2-3; D gene unclear. CDR3 region: CASSSNRRRLTDTQYF. The CDR3 region has the DNA TGTGCCAGCAGCTCGAACAGAAGGCGACTCACAGATACGCAGTATTTT.